This TCR beta chain was captured in a study of memory CD4+ T cells and cytomegalovirus serostatus. Whole-study context: Donors were healthy Belgian adults, 9 or 10 CMV seropositive and fewer than 30 seronegative.

Study results and limitations: Each of approximately 61 CMV-associated TCRbeta sequences occurred in one to five individuals. The CMV-associated TCR signature appears largely within the CD4+ memory repertoire.

This clone came up a few times. Its matching antigen is unknown. This CDR3 contains 13 residues. Germline V gives CDR1 SGHNT, CDR2 YYREEE (reference sequence). The V and J ends lost 2 bases and 1 base respectively, with 6 bases between them. Sequenced by immunoSEQ multiplex PCR; TCRdb stores in-frame clones only, minus some. Of over 65,000 clones listed, 60% to 85% are singletons. The sort gate was single viable CD3+CD4+CD8-CD45RO+ cells for memory CD4+ T cells. Total CD4+ T cells were enriched by CD4 positive selection. The sequenced sample consisted of memory CD4+ T cells from blood. The clonotype was recovered from an adult in good health and CMV-seropositive. V is TRBV5-4 and J is TRBJ1-1; no reliable D call. The CDR3 spells CASSFSANTEAFF. Written as DNA, the CDR3 is TGTGCCAGCAGCTTTTCAGCGAACACTGAAGCTTTCTTT. Using reference TRBV5-4 and TRBJ1-1 for the parts outside the CDR3, the full variable domain is ETGVTQSPTHLIKTRGQQVTLRCSSQSGHNTVSWYQQALGQGPQFIFQYYREEENGRGNFPPRFSGLQFPNYSSELNVNALELDDSALYLCASSFSANTEAFFGQGTRLTVV.